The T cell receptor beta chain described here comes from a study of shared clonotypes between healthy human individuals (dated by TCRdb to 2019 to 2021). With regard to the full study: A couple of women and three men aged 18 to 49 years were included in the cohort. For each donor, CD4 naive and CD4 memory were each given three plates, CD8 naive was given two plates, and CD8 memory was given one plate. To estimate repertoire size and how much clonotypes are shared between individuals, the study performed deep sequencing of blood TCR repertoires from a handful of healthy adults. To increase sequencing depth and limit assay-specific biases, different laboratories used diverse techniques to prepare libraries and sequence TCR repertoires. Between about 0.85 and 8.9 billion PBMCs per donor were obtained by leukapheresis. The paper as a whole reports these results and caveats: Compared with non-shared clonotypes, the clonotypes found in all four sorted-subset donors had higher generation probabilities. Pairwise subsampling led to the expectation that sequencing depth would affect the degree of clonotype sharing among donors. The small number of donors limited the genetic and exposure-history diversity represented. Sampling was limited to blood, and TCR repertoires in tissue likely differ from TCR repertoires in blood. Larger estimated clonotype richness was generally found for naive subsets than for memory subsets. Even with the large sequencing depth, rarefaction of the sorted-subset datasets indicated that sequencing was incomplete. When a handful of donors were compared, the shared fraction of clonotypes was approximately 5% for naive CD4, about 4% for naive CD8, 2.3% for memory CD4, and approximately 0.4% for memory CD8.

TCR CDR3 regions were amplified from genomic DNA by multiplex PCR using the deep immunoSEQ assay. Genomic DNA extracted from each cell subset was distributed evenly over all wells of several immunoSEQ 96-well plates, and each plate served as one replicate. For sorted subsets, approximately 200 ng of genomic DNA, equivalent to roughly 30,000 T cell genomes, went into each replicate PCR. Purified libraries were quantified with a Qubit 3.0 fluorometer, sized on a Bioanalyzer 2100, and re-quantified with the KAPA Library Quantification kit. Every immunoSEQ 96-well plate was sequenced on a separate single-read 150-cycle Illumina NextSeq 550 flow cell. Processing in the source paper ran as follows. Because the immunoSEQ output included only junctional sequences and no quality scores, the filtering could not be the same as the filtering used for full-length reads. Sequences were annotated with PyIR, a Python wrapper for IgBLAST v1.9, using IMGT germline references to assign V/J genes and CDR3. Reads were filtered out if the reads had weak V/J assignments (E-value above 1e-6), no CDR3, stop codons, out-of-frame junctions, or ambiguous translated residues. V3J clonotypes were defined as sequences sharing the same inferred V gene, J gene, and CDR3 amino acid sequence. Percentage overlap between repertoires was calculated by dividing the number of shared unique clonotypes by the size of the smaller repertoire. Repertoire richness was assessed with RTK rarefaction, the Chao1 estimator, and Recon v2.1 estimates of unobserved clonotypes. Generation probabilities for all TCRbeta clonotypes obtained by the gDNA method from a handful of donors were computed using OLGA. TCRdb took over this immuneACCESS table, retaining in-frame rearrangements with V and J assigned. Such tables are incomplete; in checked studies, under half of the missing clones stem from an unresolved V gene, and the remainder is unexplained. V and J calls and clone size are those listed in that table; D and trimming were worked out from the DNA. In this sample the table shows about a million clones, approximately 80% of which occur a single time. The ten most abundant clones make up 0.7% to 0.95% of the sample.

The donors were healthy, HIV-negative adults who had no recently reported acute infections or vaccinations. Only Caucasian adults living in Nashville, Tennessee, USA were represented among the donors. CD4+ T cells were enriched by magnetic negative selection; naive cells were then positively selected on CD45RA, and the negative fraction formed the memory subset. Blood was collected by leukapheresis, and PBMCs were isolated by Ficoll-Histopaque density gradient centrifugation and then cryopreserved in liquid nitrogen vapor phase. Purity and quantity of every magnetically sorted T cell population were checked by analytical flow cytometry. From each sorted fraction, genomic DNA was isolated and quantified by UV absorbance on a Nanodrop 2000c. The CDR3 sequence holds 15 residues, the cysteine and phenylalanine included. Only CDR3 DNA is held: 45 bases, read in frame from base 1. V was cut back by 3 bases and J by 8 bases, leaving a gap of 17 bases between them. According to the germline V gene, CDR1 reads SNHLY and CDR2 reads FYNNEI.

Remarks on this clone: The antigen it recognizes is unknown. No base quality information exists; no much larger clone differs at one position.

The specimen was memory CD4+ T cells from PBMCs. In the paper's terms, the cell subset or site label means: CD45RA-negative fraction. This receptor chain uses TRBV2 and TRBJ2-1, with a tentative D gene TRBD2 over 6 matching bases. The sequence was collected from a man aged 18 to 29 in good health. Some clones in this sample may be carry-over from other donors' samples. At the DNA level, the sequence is TGTGCCAGCAGTGAGTCTAGCGACCCCGGGGATGAGCAGTTCTTC. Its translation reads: CASSESSDPGDEQFF.